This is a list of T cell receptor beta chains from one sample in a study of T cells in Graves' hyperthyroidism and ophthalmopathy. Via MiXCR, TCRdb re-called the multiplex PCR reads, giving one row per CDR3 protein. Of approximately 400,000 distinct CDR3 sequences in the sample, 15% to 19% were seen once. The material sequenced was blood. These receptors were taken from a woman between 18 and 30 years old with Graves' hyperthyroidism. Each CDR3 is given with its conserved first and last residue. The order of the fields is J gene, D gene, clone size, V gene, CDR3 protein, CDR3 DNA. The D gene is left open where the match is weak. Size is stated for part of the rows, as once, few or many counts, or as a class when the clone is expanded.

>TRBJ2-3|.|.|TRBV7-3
CASSPKGPKADTQYF
TGTGCCAGCAGCCCAAAAGGCCCCAAGGCAGATACGCAGTATTTT
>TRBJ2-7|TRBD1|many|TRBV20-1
CSANQDRGPYEQYF
TGCAGTGCTAACCAGGACAGGGGGCCCTACGAGCAGTACTTC
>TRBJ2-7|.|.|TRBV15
CATSKGVAPYEQYF
TGTGCCACCTCTAAGGGAGTCGCCCCCTACGAGCAGTACTTC
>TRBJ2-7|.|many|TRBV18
CASSPSRYEQYF
TGTGCCAGCTCACCATCGAGGTACGAGCAGTACTTC
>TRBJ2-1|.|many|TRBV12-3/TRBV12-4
CASSPAGLSEQFF
TGTGCCAGCAGCCCGGCCGGGCTGTCCGAGCAGTTCTTC
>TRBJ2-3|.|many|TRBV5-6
CASSLVGGRQGDTQYF
TGTGCCAGCAGCTTAGTGGGGGGCCGACAAGGAGATACGCAGTATTTT
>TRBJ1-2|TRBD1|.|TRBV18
CASSPFGTGGDYGYTF
TGTGCCAGCTCACCTTTTGGGACAGGGGGCGACTATGGCTACACCTTC
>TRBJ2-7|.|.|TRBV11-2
CASSLREQVGAYEQYF
TGTGCCAGCAGCCTAAGGGAGCAGGTTGGGGCCTACGAGCAGTACTTC
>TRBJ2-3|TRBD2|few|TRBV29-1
CSVEGGSSGRITDTQYF
TGCAGCGTCGAGGGGGGTTCTAGCGGGAGAATCACAGATACGCAGTATTTT
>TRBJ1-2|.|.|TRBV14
CASSQDFGGFGYGYTF
TGTGCCAGCAGCCAAGATTTCGGAGGATTCGGCTATGGCTACACCTTC
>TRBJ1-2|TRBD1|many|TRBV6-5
CASSYSGQGRDYGYTF
TGTGCCAGCAGTTACTCGGGACAGGGGAGAGACTATGGCTACACCTTC
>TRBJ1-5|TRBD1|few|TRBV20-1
CSAPGQGSNQPQHF
TGCAGTGCCCCGGGACAGGGAAGCAATCAGCCCCAGCATTTT
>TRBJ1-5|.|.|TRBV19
CASSTTGNQPQHF
TGTGCCAGTAGTACCACTGGCAATCAGCCCCAGCATTTT
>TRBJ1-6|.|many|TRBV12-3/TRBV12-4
CASSFPGSPLHF
TGTGCCAGCAGTTTCCCGGGTTCACCCCTCCACTTT
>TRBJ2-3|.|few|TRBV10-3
CAISDSGLADTQYF
TGTGCCATCAGTGATTCCGGGTTGGCAGATACGCAGTATTTT
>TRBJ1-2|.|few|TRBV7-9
CASSSSRYYGYTF
TGTGCCAGCAGCTCTAGCCGATACTATGGCTACACCTTC
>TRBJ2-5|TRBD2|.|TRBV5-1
CAGSEGGVRRETQYF
TGCGCCGGCAGCGAGGGAGGGGTGAGGAGGGAGACCCAGTACTTC
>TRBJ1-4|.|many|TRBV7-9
CASRPTADSEKLFF
TGTGCCAGCAGGCCTACAGCGGACAGCGAAAAACTGTTTTTT
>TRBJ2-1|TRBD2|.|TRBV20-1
CSASAGVNEQFF
TGCAGTGCTAGTGCGGGAGTGAATGAGCAGTTCTTC
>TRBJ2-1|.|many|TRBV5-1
CASSLGQSYNEQFF
TGCGCCAGCAGCTTGGGCCAAAGCTACAATGAGCAGTTCTTC
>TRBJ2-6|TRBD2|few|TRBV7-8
CASSPRTSGKLSGANVLTF
TGTGCCAGCAGCCCACGGACTAGCGGGAAACTCTCTGGGGCCAACGTCCTGACTTTC
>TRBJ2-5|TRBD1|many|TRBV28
CASSTDRGETQYF
TGTGCCAGCAGTACCGACAGGGGAGAGACCCAGTACTTC
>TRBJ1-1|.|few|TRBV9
CASSVGPDLRNTEAFF
TGTGCCAGCAGCGTAGGGCCAGACCTAAGGAACACTGAAGCTTTCTTT
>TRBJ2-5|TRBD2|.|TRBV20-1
CSARTGTSGRETQYF
TGCAGTGCCAGAACCGGGACTAGCGGGAGGGAGACCCAGTACTTC
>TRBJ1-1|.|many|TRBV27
CASSAGQMNTEAFF
TGTGCCAGCAGTGCCGGACAGATGAACACTGAAGCTTTCTTT
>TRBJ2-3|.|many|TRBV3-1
CASSLAGASGGGTDTQYF
TGTGCCAGCAGCCTTGCGGGGGCGTCCGGAGGAGGCACAGATACGCAGTATTTT
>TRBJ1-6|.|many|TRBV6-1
CASTDNKHTGGLSNSPLHF
TGTGCCAGCACCGACAATAAGCACACAGGAGGCCTATCGAATTCACCCCTCCACTTT
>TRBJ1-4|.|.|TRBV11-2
CASSPLLGEKLFF
TGTGCCAGCAGCCCCTTGCTGGGGGAAAAACTGTTTTTT
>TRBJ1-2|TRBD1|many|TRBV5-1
CASSPGTAKNGYTF
TGCGCCAGCAGCCCGGGGACAGCGAAAAATGGCTACACCTTC
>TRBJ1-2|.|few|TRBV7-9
CASSLDPRDGYTF
TGTGCCAGCAGCTTAGACCCCAGAGATGGCTACACCTTC
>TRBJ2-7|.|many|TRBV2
CASSERGDYEQYF
TGTGCCAGCAGCGAGAGGGGGGACTACGAGCAGTACTTC
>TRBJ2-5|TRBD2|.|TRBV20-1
CSARAPGLAGNLQETQYF
TGCAGTGCTAGAGCACCGGGACTAGCGGGGAACCTCCAAGAGACCCAGTACTTC
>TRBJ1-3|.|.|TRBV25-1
CASSSMRGSSGNTIYF
TGTGCCAGCAGTTCTATGAGGGGATCTTCTGGAAACACCATATATTTT
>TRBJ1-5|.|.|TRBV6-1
CASRAWGSTQPQHF
TGTGCCAGCCGAGCCTGGGGGTCTACTCAGCCCCAGCATTTT
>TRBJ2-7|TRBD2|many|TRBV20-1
CSAASGDLSYEQYF
TGCAGTGCAGCTAGCGGGGACCTCTCCTACGAGCAGTACTTC
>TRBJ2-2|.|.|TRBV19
CASNPTAWSTGELFF
TGTGCCAGTAATCCTACGGCCTGGAGCACCGGGGAGCTGTTTTTT
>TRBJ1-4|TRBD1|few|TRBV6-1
CASSLGQGHATNEKLFF
TGTGCCAGCAGTCTCGGACAGGGCCATGCAACTAATGAAAAACTGTTTTTT
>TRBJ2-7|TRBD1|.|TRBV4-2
CASSHAQGAGSNYEQYF
TGTGCCAGCAGCCATGCCCAGGGGGCGGGTTCCAACTACGAGCAGTACTTC
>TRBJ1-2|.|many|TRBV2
CASRTERGANYGYTF
TGTGCCAGCAGGACAGAGCGGGGAGCTAACTATGGCTACACCTTC
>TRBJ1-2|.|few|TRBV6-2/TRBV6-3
CASSYSGQINGYTF
TGTGCCAGCAGTTACTCCGGACAGATAAATGGCTACACCTTC
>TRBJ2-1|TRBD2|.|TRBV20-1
CSANGLADNEQFF
TGCAGTGCTAACGGACTAGCGGACAATGAGCAGTTCTTC
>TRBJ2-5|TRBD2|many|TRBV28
CASSWLTSGLQETQYF
TGTGCCAGCAGTTGGCTGACTAGCGGGTTACAAGAGACCCAGTACTTC
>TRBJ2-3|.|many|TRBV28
CASSLGAGSGTQYF
TGTGCCAGCAGCCTGGGGGCTGGTAGCGGTACGCAGTATTTT
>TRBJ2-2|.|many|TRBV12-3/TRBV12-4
CASRGGGTANTGELFF
TGTGCCAGCAGAGGGGGAGGGACAGCGAACACCGGGGAGCTGTTTTTT
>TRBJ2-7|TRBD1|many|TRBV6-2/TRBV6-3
CASTRGQGTYEQYF
TGTGCCAGCACCCGCGGACAGGGTACCTACGAGCAGTACTTC
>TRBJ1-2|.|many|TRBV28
CASRKQAYGYTF
TGTGCCAGCAGAAAACAGGCTTATGGCTACACCTTC
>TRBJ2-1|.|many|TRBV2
CASSGRVLGDRGDEQFF
TGTGCCAGCAGTGGCCGGGTTCTGGGAGATCGCGGCGATGAGCAGTTCTTC
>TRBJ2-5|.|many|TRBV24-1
CATSDLVTETQYF
TGTGCCACCAGTGATCTCGTGACGGAGACCCAGTACTTC
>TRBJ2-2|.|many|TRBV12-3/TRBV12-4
CASRTTGVSTGELFF
TGTGCCAGCAGGACGACGGGAGTTTCCACCGGGGAGCTGTTTTTT
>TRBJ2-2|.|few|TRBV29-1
CSVIRGGTGELFF
TGCAGCGTTATCCGAGGGGGCACCGGGGAGCTGTTTTTT
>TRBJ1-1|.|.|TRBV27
CASSLNPETEAFF
TGTGCCAGCAGTTTAAACCCAGAAACGGAAGCTTTCTTT
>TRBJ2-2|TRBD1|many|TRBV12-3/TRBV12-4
CASRPGTANTGELFF
TGTGCCAGCAGGCCCGGGACAGCGAACACCGGGGAGCTGTTTTTT
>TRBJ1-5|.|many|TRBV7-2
CASSSLAGSNQPQHF
TGTGCCAGCAGTTCCCTCGCGGGAAGCAATCAGCCCCAGCATTTT
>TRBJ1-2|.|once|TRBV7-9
CASSLPTSYGYTF
TGTGCCAGCAGCCTCCCAACCTCCTATGGCTACACCTTC
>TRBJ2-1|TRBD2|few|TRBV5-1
CASSLGLTSGGNNEQFF
TGCGCCAGCAGCTTGGGCCTTACTAGCGGGGGGAACAATGAGCAGTTCTTC
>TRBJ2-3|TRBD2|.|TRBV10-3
CAIGVASGVSTDTQYF
TGTGCCATCGGTGTTGCAAGCGGGGTCAGCACAGATACGCAGTATTTT
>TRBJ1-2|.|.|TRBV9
CASSTRMGRGGYTF
TGTGCCAGCAGCACCCGAATGGGGCGCGGGGGCTACACCTTC